One T cell receptor (beta chain) is described in this entry. One base away lies a much larger clone, so this may be a sequencing read error. The entry originates in a study of blood T cells in healthy people across ages. Then a second PCR, running roughly 7 to 11 cycles, was carried out with a sample-barcoded 5' primer and a J-beta primer mix. TCRdb reanalysed the 5' RACE reads using MiXCR and keeps one entry per CDR3 protein. The table shows 710,000 or so distinct CDR3 sequences, with about 20% occurring only once. Sequencing was carried out using blood. This receptor was obtained from a man between 70 and 80 years old in good health.

Here the CDR3 reads CASSSPGTGAYEQYF. CDR3 nucleotides: TGTGCCAGCAGTTCCCCCGGGACAGGGGCCTACGAGCAGTACTTC. The chain links TRBV28 to TRBJ2-7, with 10 bases identical to TRBD1. The CDR3 has 15 residues. Germline trimming cut 4 bases from V and 2 bases from J; bases unmatched to any gene: 5. Germline V gene sequence: CDR1 MDHEN, CDR2 SYDVKM.